This TCR beta chain was sequenced for a study of T cells in localized non-small cell lung cancer. Study results and limitations: There were a median roughly 60 of the top 100 tumor clones appearing in adjacent lung.

The V end lost 4 bases, the J end lost 8 bases, and 8 bases lay between the germline ends. Germline V CDR1 and CDR2: MGHRA, YSYEKL. This CDR3 has 12 residues. Sequencing used immunoSEQ multiplex PCR; TCRdb keeps in-frame clones, though not all of them. The sample lists tens of thousands of clones; approximately 83% were seen once. Comment on this clone: Its specificity is not known.

The receptor was isolated from a man aged 40 to 70 with stage II lung adenocarcinoma. The source was PBMCs, collected before any cancer treatment. This chain links TRBV4-1 with TRBJ1-4; no clear D gene. The CDR3 DNA is TGCGCCAGCAGCCCATTCGGGGAAAAACTGTTTTTT. Its translation is CASSPFGEKLFF.